The 28 T cell receptor beta chains in this list originate from one sample, sequenced in a study of cytomegalovirus exposure and HLA in healthy donors. The PCR made use of 60 Vbeta and 13 Jbeta primers. The repertoire was sequenced with immunoSEQ multiplex PCR; TCRdb's copy has only in-frame clones and lacks some. In the table there are 150,000 to 200,000 clones, around 74% of which are singletons. The sequenced material came from PBMCs. The receptor set was obtained from a female donor in good health and CMV-seronegative.

This clone showed up just once. The chain recombines TRBV9 with TRBJ2-5; a possible D gene is TRBD1 (6 bases). The CDR3 is 10 residues long. Germline CDR1 SGDLS, CDR2 YYNGEE. V was clipped by 8 bases and J by 4 bases, with 6 bases between them. The DNA for the CDR3 is TGTGCCAGAGGGGGAGAGACCCAGTACTTC. It encodes CARGGETQYF.

The chain has TRBV10-3 and TRBJ2-1, with TRBD1 matching over 11 bases. Germline V lookup: CDR1 ENHRY, CDR2 SYGVKD. V was pared by 3 bases and J by 6 bases, with 4 bases of the junction left unmatched. CDR3 size: 15 residues. The CDR3 here is CAISDPGQGGNEQFF. The CDR3 nucleotides read TGTGCCATCAGTGACCCGGGACAGGGGGGCAATGAGCAGTTCTTC.

The rearrangement uses TRBV30 and TRBJ2-1, with 14 positions matching TRBD2. The germline CDR1 and CDR2 sequences are GTSNPN and SVGIG (reference sequence). The CDR3 extends over 15 amino acids. V trimming: 1 base; J trimming: 9 bases; junction bases outside the gene matches: 5. The CDR3 DNA follows: TGTGCCTGGAGTGCGACTAGCGGGGGGGTGGGTGAGCAGTTCTTC. This gives the protein CAWSATSGGVGEQFF.

The chain carries TRBV2 and TRBJ2-3; 15 bases agree with TRBD2. Germline lookup yields CDR1 SNHLY and CDR2 FYNNEI. This CDR3 is 17 amino acids long. Trimming cost V 3 bases and J 4 bases; bases outside gene matches: 5. For the CDR3, the DNA is TGTGCCAGCAGTGACTTTGGACTAGCGGGGGGGCCAGATACGCAGTATTTT. It encodes CASSDFGLAGGPDTQYF.

The J gene is TRBJ1-5, the V gene TRBV2; TRBD1 matches 9 bases. Germline CDR1 and CDR2: SNHLY and FYNNEI. The CDR3 has 13 residues. Trimming took 7 bases from V and 7 from J; bases not matched to a gene: 5. CDR3 protein: CASMGQGKQPQHF. As DNA, the CDR3 is TGTGCCAGCATGGGACAGGGAAAGCAGCCCCAGCATTTT.

The chain carries TRBV27 and TRBJ2-1; 11 nucleotides align to TRBD2. Germline-derived CDR1 and CDR2 are MNHEY and SMNVEV (reference sequence). The CDR3 is 17 amino acids. V trimming: 2 bases; J trimming: 0 bases; junction bases outside the gene matches: 3. The CDR3 region is CASSLGTSGSSYNEQFF. The CDR3 coding sequence is TGTGCCAGCAGTTTAGGGACTAGCGGAAGCTCCTACAATGAGCAGTTCTTC.

The rearrangement uses TRBV7-3 and TRBJ2-5; 11 bases fit TRBD2. J gave up 5 bases and V 4 bases, and 3 bases lay outside the gene matches. This CDR3 comprises 14 residues. Germline CDR1 and CDR2: SGHTA and FQGTGA. The CDR3 nucleotides read TGTGCCAGCAGCTCCTCTAGCGGGAGGGAGACCCAGTACTTC. It yields the protein CASSSSSGRETQYF.

This chain links TRBV19 with TRBJ1-1; TRBD1 might be the D (5 bases). V was trimmed by 3 bases and J by 1 base, leaving 12 bases between them. CDR1 and CDR2 (germline): LNHDA, SQIVND (reference sequence). The CDR3 consists of 15 residues. CDR3 sequence: CASSMGARGNTEAFF. DNA of the CDR3: TGTGCCAGTAGTATGGGCGCAAGGGGGAACACTGAAGCTTTCTTT.

This clone was counted a few times. The J gene is TRBJ2-5, the V gene TRBV9; 13 nucleotides align to TRBD2. The CDR3 spans 16 residues. Germline V gene sequence: CDR1 SGDLS, CDR2 YYNGEE. V gave up 0 bases and J gave up 6 bases; unmatched junction bases: 5. Written as DNA, the CDR3 is TGTGCCAGCAGCGTAGATCCGGGACTAGCGGGACAGACCCAGTACTTC. It codes for CASSVDPGLAGQTQYF.

This sequence joins TRBV6-5 and TRBJ1-1, with D possibly matching TRBD1 (5 bases). CDR1 is MNHEY and CDR2 is SVGAGI in the germline V gene. Trimming cost V 6 bases and J 10 bases, with 18 bases left between them. The CDR3 spans 13 residues. The CDR3 coding sequence is TGTGCCAGCAGCACGGGGACCCAGCGGGGAGCTTTCTTT. Its translation: CASSTGTQRGAFF.

This clone was seen just once. This sequence joins TRBV2 and TRBJ2-5; no definite D call. The germline V and J ends were trimmed by 3 bases and 14 bases, with 16 bases remaining between them. Germline loops: CDR1 SNHLY, CDR2 FYNNEI. The CDR3 consists of 12 residues. CDR3 region: CASSEGTPPSYF. The CDR3 nucleotides read TGTGCCAGCAGTGAGGGCACCCCCCCGTCTTACTTC.

The chain recombines TRBV5-6 with TRBJ1-4; 9 nucleotides agree with TRBD1. V lost 5 bases and J lost 8; bases outside the gene matches: 7. This CDR3 has 14 amino acids. Germline loops: CDR1 SGHDT, CDR2 YYEEEE. The CDR3 region has the DNA TGTGCCAGCAGTCAGGGACAGGGCGGCGAAAAACTGTTTTTT. It codes for CASSQGQGGEKLFF.

CDR3 nucleotide sequence: TGTGCCAGCAGCTTAAGATATCGGTCACAGGAGGAGACCCAGTACTTC. This codes for CASSLRYRSQEETQYF. The chain employs TRBV7-3 and TRBJ2-5; tentative D call: TRBD1 (5 bases). Between the trimmed V and J ends, which lost 1 base and 5 bases, there was a span of 17 bases. The CDR3 has 16 amino acids. Germline values: CDR1 SGHTA, CDR2 FQGTGA.

This clone came up once. V usage is TRBV5-4 and J usage is TRBJ2-3, with 9 bases that match TRBD2. V lost 0 bases, J lost 0 bases, and 2 bases stayed unmatched. CDR1 and CDR2 from the germline V gene are SGHNT and YYREEE (reference sequence). The length of the CDR3 is 16 residues. Here the CDR3 DNA reads TGTGCCAGCAGCTTGGGCGGGAGGGCTAGCACAGATACGCAGTATTTT. It specifies CASSLGGRASTDTQYF.

The chain is built from TRBV27 and TRBJ1-2; a weak D match, TRBD1 (5 bases). The V and J ends lost 0 bases and 9 bases respectively, with 11 bases between them. The CDR3 extends over 13 amino acids. CDR1 is MNHEY, CDR2 SMNVEV, per germline (reference sequence). The CDR3 here is CASSLSGPASYTF. The DNA for the CDR3 is TGTGCCAGCAGTTTATCGGGGCCCGCGAGCTACACCTTC.

The chain has TRBV29-1 and TRBJ2-1; 9 bases are shared with TRBD1. CDR3 length: 13 amino acids. V was pared by 7 bases and J by 8 bases, with 9 bases of the junction left unmatched. Germline V gives CDR1 SQVTM, CDR2 ANQGSEA. CDR3: CSAGGTGGHEQFF. In nucleotides, the CDR3 is TGCAGCGCCGGGGGAACAGGGGGCCATGAGCAGTTCTTC.

V and J are TRBV27 and TRBJ1-6; 10 bases line up with TRBD1. This CDR3 has 14 amino acids. V lost 6 bases to trimming and J lost 7 bases; unmatched junction nucleotides: 3. The germline gives CDR1 MNHEY, CDR2 SMNVEV (reference sequence). CDR3 protein: CASRSTGGNSPLHF. The CDR3 DNA sequence: TGTGCCAGCAGATCGACAGGGGGCAATTCACCCCTCCACTTT.

The chain recombines TRBV25-1 with TRBJ1-3; D remains ambiguous. The CDR3 spans 14 residues. The germline V gene encodes CDR1 MGHDK and CDR2 SYGVNS. Trimming pared 3 bases from V and 1 base from J, leaving 7 bases between. CDR3 in DNA: TGTGCCAGCAGTGACCCGACATCTGGAAACACCATATATTTT. Translated: CASSDPTSGNTIYF.

The V gene is TRBV19, the J gene TRBJ2-3; 11 positions match TRBD2. The CDR3 length is 20 residues. Germline lookup yields CDR1 LNHDA and CDR2 SQIVND (reference sequence). J was trimmed by 0 bases and V by 9 bases; bases with no gene match: 20. CDR3 amino acids: CASKYGEGSGRARSTDTQYF. The DNA of the CDR3 is TGTGCCAGCAAGTATGGGGAGGGTAGCGGGAGGGCCAGGAGCACAGATACGCAGTATTTT.

This chain links TRBV7-9 with TRBJ2-2; 7 positions match TRBD1. The CDR3 contains 14 residues. Germline V gene sequence: CDR1 SEHNR, CDR2 FQNEAQ (reference sequence). Trimming took 6 bases from V and 1 from J; bases not matched to a gene: 2. The CDR3 DNA follows: TGTGCCAGCAGACGGACAGGGAACACCGGGGAGCTGTTTTTT. Its translation: CASRRTGNTGELFF. Supplemented by reference TRBV7-9 and TRBJ2-2, the full variable domain reads DTGVSQNPRHKITKRGQNVTFRCDPISEHNRLYWYRQTLGQGPEFLTYFQNEAQLEKSRLLSDRFSAERPKGSFSTLEIQRTEQGDSAMYLCASRRTGNTGELFFGEGSRLTVL.

Only one count was recorded for this clone. This chain connects TRBV9 to TRBJ1-4, with D unresolved. Trimming cost V 0 bases and J 0 bases, with 9 bases left between them. Germline V gives CDR1 SGDLS, CDR2 YYNGEE. The CDR3 has 16 amino acids. The CDR3 is CASSVGPQATNEKLFF. The CDR3, as DNA: TGTGCCAGCAGCGTAGGGCCGCAGGCAACTAATGAAAAACTGTTTTTT.

Remarks on this clone: A junction boundary mismatches the germline segment, possibly from a read error. The chain joins TRBV5-4 to TRBJ1-2; 7 positions agree with TRBD1. The CDR3 spans 10 residues. CDR1 SGHNT and CDR2 YYREEE come from the germline V gene (reference sequence). The CDR3 DNA sequence: TGCGTTACAGGGGACTATGGCTACACCTTC. Translation gives CVTGDYGYTF.

This chain uses TRBV6-1 with TRBJ2-7; 7 nucleotides line up with TRBD1. J lost 3 bases, V lost 1 base, and 3 bases had no gene match. The CDR3 extends over 14 amino acids. Per the germline V gene, CDR1 is MNHNS and CDR2 is SASEGT. The CDR3 loop is CASSEEGQSYEQYF. The CDR3 coding sequence is TGTGCCAGCAGTGAAGAGGGACAGAGCTACGAGCAGTACTTC.

This chain joins TRBV6-4 and TRBJ2-5, with D perhaps matching TRBD2 (7 bases). This CDR3 is built from 15 residues. Trimming pared 5 bases from V and 1 base from J, leaving 14 bases between. Germline CDR1 reads MRHNA; CDR2 reads SNTAGT. The CDR3 sequence: CASSIFGGPQETQYF. CDR3 coding DNA: TGTGCCAGCAGTATCTTCGGGGGGCCCCAAGAGACCCAGTACTTC.

The V gene is TRBV5-5, the J gene TRBJ1-2; D may be TRBD1 (5 bases). V lost 2 bases and J 8 bases, leaving 13 bases between the germline ends. This CDR3 comprises 13 residues. CDR1 SGHKS and CDR2 YYEKEE come from the germline V gene (reference sequence). The CDR3 spells CASSFPGMEGYTF. The CDR3 DNA is TGTGCCAGCAGCTTTCCAGGGATGGAAGGCTACACCTTC.

The genes are TRBV9 and TRBJ2-1; a weak D match, TRBD2 (6 bases). This CDR3 has 15 amino acids. Trimming left V 1 base short and J 0 bases short, with 8 bases between. Germline CDR1 is SGDLS and CDR2 is YYNGEE. This CDR3 is CASSVRLDSYNEQFF. CDR3 bases: TGTGCCAGCAGCGTACGACTAGACTCCTACAATGAGCAGTTCTTC.

V is TRBV19 and J is TRBJ2-1, with a possible D match to TRBD2 (5 bases). In germline, CDR1 is LNHDA, CDR2 SQIVND (reference sequence). The length of the CDR3 is 18 residues. Trimming took off 3 bases at V and 6 bases at J, with 24 bases between the two ends. CDR3 sequence reads: CASSMGPDFRGLFNEQFF. In DNA, the CDR3 is TGTGCCAGTAGTATGGGCCCGGACTTTCGAGGGCTTTTCAATGAGCAGTTCTTC.

The V and J genes are TRBV2 and TRBJ1-5; D call uncertain. The germline V and J ends were trimmed by 5 bases and 5 bases, with 16 bases remaining between them. CDR1 and CDR2 from the germline V gene are SNHLY and FYNNEI. CDR3 length: 15 amino acids. The CDR3 spells CASSNDSGGDQPQHF. CDR3 sequence (DNA): TGTGCCAGCAGTAATGACTCCGGCGGGGATCAGCCCCAGCATTTT.